The present T cell receptor beta chain was sequenced within a study of sequential checkpoint blockade in melanoma. Overall study: Patients were randomized 1:1 to nivolumab-then-ipilimumab or ipilimumab-then-nivolumab first-line. Maintenance nivolumab came after either treatment sequence.

CDR1 is MNHEY and CDR2 is SMNVEV in the germline V gene (reference sequence). With 6 bases clipped from V and 6 bases from J, the junction kept 5 bases outside the gene matches. CDR3 length equals 12 residues. The method was immunoSEQ multiplex PCR; TCRdb's version includes in-frame clones alone and lacks a portion of them. Altogether approximately 12,000 clones are present, 70% to 85% being singletons, with the ten largest covering about 51%. Treatment defined: randomized to nivolumab then ipilimumab (arm A) or the reverse (arm B). DNA-damaging chemotherapy had not been given to any patient beforehand. From thawed PBMCs, live CD3+CD8+ cells negative for CD19 and CD56 were sorted.

The chain joins TRBV27 to TRBJ2-7; TRBD1 agrees at 7 bases. The source material was CD8+ T cells sorted from blood (inferred from file names), sampled from a patient given nivolumab and ipilimumab in sequence. This sequence originates from a human donor with melanoma. CDR3 loop: CASRQTGLEQYF. Written as DNA, the CDR3 is TGTGCCAGCAGACAGACAGGGCTCGAGCAGTACTTC.